This T cell receptor beta chain was identified in a study of identical twins. It was template switching that added a universal primer site, and there were unique molecular identifiers on the cDNA. Each CDR3 protein is one row after TCRdb ran MiXCR on the 5' RACE reads. Among 690,000 or so distinct CDR3 sequences listed, less than 7% were seen once. In its sample, this clonotype was seen many times. Its antigen is still unknown. The study, taken as a whole, reports: Models predicted too little out-of-frame TCR alpha sharing in monozygotic twins. There is a chance that invariant MAIT and iNKT cells partially muddied zero-insertion analyses. Twins shared out-of-frame alpha sequences with excess low generation probability.

The receptor was derived from a man between 18 and 29 years old in good health. Sequencing was done on a sample of naive T cells sorted from blood.

In DNA form, the CDR3 reads TGTGCCAGCAGTTACTCGACCGGGGAAGCCTATGGCTACACCTTC. Encoded protein: CASSYSTGEAYGYTF. The chain is built from TRBV6-5 and TRBJ1-2; D gene unclear. Germline-derived CDR1 and CDR2 are MNHEY and SVGAGI. V was pared by 0 bases and J by 4 bases, with 12 bases between. This CDR3 has 15 residues.